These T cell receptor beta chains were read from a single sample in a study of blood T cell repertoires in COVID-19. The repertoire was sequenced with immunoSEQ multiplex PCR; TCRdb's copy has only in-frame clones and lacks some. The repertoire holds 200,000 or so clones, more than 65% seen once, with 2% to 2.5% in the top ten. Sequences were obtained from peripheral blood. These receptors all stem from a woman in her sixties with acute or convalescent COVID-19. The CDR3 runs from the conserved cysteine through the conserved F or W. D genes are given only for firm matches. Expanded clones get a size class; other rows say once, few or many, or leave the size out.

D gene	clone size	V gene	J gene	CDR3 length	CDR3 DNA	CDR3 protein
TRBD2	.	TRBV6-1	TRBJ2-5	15	TGTGCCAGCAGTGATAACCGGGGGGAACAAGAGACCCAGTACTTC	CASSDNRGEQETQYF
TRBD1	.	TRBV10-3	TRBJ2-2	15	TGTGCCATTTCGAAGGACAGGGTGAACACCGGGGAGCTGTTTTTT	CAISKDRVNTGELFF
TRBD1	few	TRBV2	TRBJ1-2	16	TGTGCCAGCAGTTATCTTAAGGGACAGGGGGCAAGTGGCTACACCTTC	CASSYLKGQGASGYTF
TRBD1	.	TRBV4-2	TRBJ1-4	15	TGTGCCAGCAGCCCCGGACAGGGGACTAATGAAAAACTGTTTTTT	CASSPGQGTNEKLFF
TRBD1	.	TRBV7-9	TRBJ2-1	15	TGTGCCAGCAGCTGGGGACAGGGGGCAATCAATGAGCAGTTCTTC	CASSWGQGAINEQFF
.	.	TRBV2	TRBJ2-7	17	TGTGCCAGCAGTGACCCCCGCGGCGAGGATAACGCCTACGAGCAGTACTTC	CASSDPRGEDNAYEQYF
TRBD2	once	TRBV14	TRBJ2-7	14	TGTGCCAGCAGCGAACTAGCGGGGGGTTACGAGCAGTACTTC	CASSELAGGYEQYF
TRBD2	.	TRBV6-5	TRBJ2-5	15	TGTGCCACCGTTGCACTAGCGATTCCTTTGGAGACCCAGTACTTC	CATVALAIPLETQYF
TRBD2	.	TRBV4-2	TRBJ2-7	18	TGTGCCAGCAGCCACAAACTTAAACTAGCGGGGGTTAACTACGAGCAGTACTTC	CASSHKLKLAGVNYEQYF
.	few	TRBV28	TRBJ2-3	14	TGTGCCAGCACCCTCAGCGGAGGCACAGATACGCAGTATTTT	CASTLSGGTDTQYF
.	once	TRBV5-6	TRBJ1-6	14	TGTGCCAGCAGCTTGCAGGGGCATAATTCACCCCTCCACTTT	CASSLQGHNSPLHF
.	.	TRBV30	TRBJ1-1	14	TGTGCCTGGAACACAGGGATAAAGAACACTGAAGCTTTCTTT	CAWNTGIKNTEAFF
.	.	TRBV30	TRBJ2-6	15	TGTGCCTGGAGTGTCCAGGGTGGCTGGGCCAACGTCCTGACTTTC	CAWSVQGGWANVLTF
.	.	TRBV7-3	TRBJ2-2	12	TGTGCCAGCAGCCTCGACACCGGGGAGCTGTTTTTT	CASSLDTGELFF
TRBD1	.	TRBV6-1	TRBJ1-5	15	TGTGCCAGCAGTGAAAACAGGGGGGTGAATCAGCCCCAGCATTTT	CASSENRGVNQPQHF
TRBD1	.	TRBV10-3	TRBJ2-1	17	TGTGCCATCAGTGAGTCTCGGGGACAGGGGGTAGGATATGAGCAGTTCTTC	CAISESRGQGVGYEQFF
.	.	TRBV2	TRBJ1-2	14	TGTGCCAGCAGTGAATTGGGCAGGGTTGATGGCTACACCTTC	CASSELGRVDGYTF
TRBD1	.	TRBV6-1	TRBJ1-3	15	TGTGCCAGCAGTGAAAAAAAGACAGGGGGAAACACCATATATTTT	CASSEKKTGGNTIYF
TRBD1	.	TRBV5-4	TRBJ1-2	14	TGTGCCAGCAGCTCCGGACAGGGGGTGTATGGCTACACCTTC	CASSSGQGVYGYTF
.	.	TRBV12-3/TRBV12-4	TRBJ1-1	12	TGTGCCAGCAGCTTGTCGAACACTGAAGCTTTCTTT	CASSLSNTEAFF
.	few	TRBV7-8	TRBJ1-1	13	TGTGCCAGCAGCTTATGGCCAGGGGCTGAAGCTTTCTTT	CASSLWPGAEAFF
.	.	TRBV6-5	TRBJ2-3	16	TGTGCCAGCAGTTACTCGAGTCGCGGGGGCGTAGATACGCAGTATTTT	CASSYSSRGGVDTQYF
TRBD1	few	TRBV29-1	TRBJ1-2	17	TGCAGCGTCCCGCAGCAAGCGGCCAGACAGGGGCACTATGGCTACACCTTC	CSVPQQAARQGHYGYTF
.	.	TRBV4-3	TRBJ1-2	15	TGCGCCAGCAGCCAAGATGTTCGGGCAGGGTACGGCTACACCTTC	CASSQDVRAGYGYTF
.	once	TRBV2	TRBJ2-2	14	TGTGCCAGCAGTGAGCGGGGAAACACCGGGGAGCTGTTTTTT	CASSERGNTGELFF
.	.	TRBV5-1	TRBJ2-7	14	TGCGCCAGCAGCCCCGACAGTTTCTCCTACGAGCAGTACTTC	CASSPDSFSYEQYF
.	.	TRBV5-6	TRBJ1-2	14	TGTGCCAGCAGCTTCGGCTCGGGGGGCCATGGCTACACCTTC	CASSFGSGGHGYTF
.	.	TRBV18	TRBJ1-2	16	TGTGCCAGCTCACCACCGGGCAGCCTCGCTAACTATGGCTACACCTTC	CASSPPGSLANYGYTF